The present T cell receptor beta chain was sequenced within a study of blood T cell repertoires in COVID-19. Those enrolled, adults aged roughly 18 to 89 years, came from roughly 22 US areas. Assay: immunoSEQ multiplex PCR; the TCRdb copy retains only in-frame clones and omits some. This table has roughly 200,000 clones, approximately 86% appearing once. Trimming stripped 0 bases from V and 4 bases from J, with 8 bases between. Germline V gene data show CDR1 as SGHDT and CDR2 as YYEEEE. The CDR3 totals 14 residues. Input material: PBMCs or T cells enriched from blood (not recorded which). The clonotype originates from a middle-aged woman with acute COVID-19. The V gene is TRBV5-6, the J gene TRBJ1-5; D gene ambiguous. CDR3 protein: CASSLGSLNQPQHF. The CDR3 region has the DNA TGTGCCAGCAGCTTGGGGTCGCTAAATCAGCCCCAGCATTTT.